This T cell receptor (beta chain) derives from a study of T cell responses to AZD1222 COVID-19 vaccine. Overall study results and limits: Clonal diversity was possibly underestimated; the donors were predominantly white British and more often female. Without day 14 samples, only post-peak T cell repertoires were studied.

Trimming took 0 bases from V and 4 from J; bases not matched to a gene: 9. The CDR3 extends over 16 amino acids. Germline loops: CDR1 SGHDN, CDR2 FVKESK. This clone is judged medium-sized. Its target is not known. This table comes from immunoSEQ multiplex PCR, and its TCRdb copy is limited to in-frame clones, with some not included. The table records over 95,000 clones, approximately 90% of them present only once. Source: peripheral blood, taken on day 0 of AZD1222 vaccination. The receptor was derived from an adult in good health. The gene calls are TRBV14 and TRBJ2-7; 7 positions match TRBD2. The CDR3 DNA reads as TGTGCCAGCAGCCAAGATGGGGATAGCGGGCCGTACGAGCAGTACTTC. The encoded protein is CASSQDGDSGPYEQYF.